The following is a T cell receptor (beta chain) sequence with its context. The V segment lost 4 bases and the J segment 2 bases; nucleotides outside the gene matches: 7. The CDR3 is made up of 16 amino acids. Germline V gene sequence: CDR1 MNHNS, CDR2 SASEGT. How the authors handled the data: It was from reference gene primer amplification that nucleated cell counts were estimated. The method was immunoSEQ multiplex PCR; TCRdb's version includes in-frame clones alone and lacks a portion of them. The V and J calls and the clone size are those of that table, but D and trimming were determined from the DNA. Seen here are about 170,000 clones, approximately 85% observed once, and the top ten hold roughly 2.7%. The record originates from a study of blood T cell repertoires in COVID-19. Seattle researchers signed up patients amid active infection and tracked them longitudinally.

The gene calls are TRBV6-1 and TRBJ2-7; 11 nucleotides align to TRBD2. The source of this sequence is a woman of 80 years or more with COVID-19, enrolled during active disease. The specimen was peripheral blood. The CDR3 sequence: CASSVWSSGRTYEQYF. The DNA for the CDR3 is TGTGCCAGCAGTGTCTGGTCTAGCGGGAGGACCTACGAGCAGTACTTC.